A single sample gave rise to the 12 T cell receptor beta chains below, sequenced in a study of PD-1 blockade in classical Hodgkin lymphoma. Libraries were prepared by immunoSEQ multiplex PCR; TCRdb keeps only in-frame clonotypes and omits some of them. The repertoire consists of 25,000 to 30,000 clones, with roughly 70% occurring once and the leading ten covering 20% to 30%. No patient escaped relapse after autologous stem cell transplantation, and brentuximab vedotin exposure varied. This material consisted of peripheral blood mononuclear cells (PBMCs), taken before the second cycle of nivolumab. The receptors shown here come from a human donor with classical Hodgkin lymphoma.

The J gene is TRBJ2-2, the V gene TRBV5-1; TRBD1 is a possible D gene (6 bases). CDR3 length equals 15 residues. CDR1 SGHRS and CDR2 YFSETQ come from the germline V gene. The germline V and J ends were trimmed by 0 bases and 3 bases, with 9 bases remaining between them. CDR3 DNA: TGCGCCAGCAGCTTGGTGGGGGCCTACACCGGGGAGCTGTTTTTT. It specifies CASSLVGAYTGELFF.

V gene TRBV2 combines with J gene TRBJ1-5; D unresolved. This CDR3 contains 14 residues. The ends were cut back, 2 bases at V and 2 bases at J, with 7 bases in the middle. Germline V gives CDR1 SNHLY, CDR2 FYNNEI. The CDR3 reads CASSETAGNQPQHF. CDR3 nucleotides: TGTGCCAGCAGTGAAACAGCCGGCAATCAGCCCCAGCATTTT. The full variable domain, rest sourced from reference TRBV2 and TRBJ1-5, is EPEVTQTPSHQVTQMGQEVILRCVPISNHLYFYWYRQILGQKVEFLVSFYNNEISEKSEIFDDQFSVERPDGSNFTLKIRSTKLEDSAMYFCASSETAGNQPQHFGDGTRLSIL.

The V call is TRBV5-1, the J call TRBJ2-3; TRBD1 is a possible D gene (5 bases). The CDR3 consists of 15 residues. Germline V lookup: CDR1 SGHRS, CDR2 YFSETQ. V was pared by 0 bases and J by 1 base, with 9 bases between. The CDR3 is CASSLDGRGTDTQYF. The CDR3 region has the DNA TGCGCCAGCAGCTTGGACGGCAGGGGCACAGATACGCAGTATTTT.

V gene TRBV20-1 combines with J gene TRBJ2-1; D unclear. The CDR3 runs 11 residues. The V gene lost 5 bases and the J gene lost 7 bases, with 9 bases spanning the gap. Germline CDR1 reads DFQATT; CDR2 reads SNEGSKA (reference sequence). CDR3: CSARLLNEQFF. CDR3 bases: TGCAGTGCTCGACTTTTAAATGAGCAGTTCTTC.

Remarks on this clone: The sample holds other DNA sequences that translate to the same CDR3. The CDR3 nucleotides read TGTGCCAGTAGTATTGGGGACCGAAACACCGGGGAGCTGTTTTTT. It is translated as CASSIGDRNTGELFF. The chain has TRBV19 and TRBJ2-2; D is perhaps TRBD1 or TRBD2 (5 bases each). CDR1 is LNHDA, CDR2 SQIVND, per germline (reference sequence). CDR3 length: 15 residues. Trimming cost V 3 bases and J 2 bases, with 10 bases left between them.

The chain couples TRBV19 to TRBJ1-1; TRBD1 is a possible D gene (6 bases). CDR1 is LNHDA, CDR2 SQIVND, per germline (reference sequence). With 3 bases removed from V and 1 base from J, the gap between germline ends came to 15 bases. This CDR3 contains 16 residues. Written as DNA, the CDR3 is TGTGCCAGTAGTATTGGGGGGGCAGTTTGGAACACTGAAGCTTTCTTT. This codes for CASSIGGAVWNTEAFF.

This clone was detected once. Additional DNA sequences in this sample encode the identical CDR3. The chain combines TRBV9 with TRBJ2-3; D ambiguous. Deletions cut 0 bases from V and 4 bases from J, with 12 bases between. This CDR3 contains 15 residues. The V gene's germline CDR1 is SGDLS and CDR2 YYNGEE. CDR3 protein: CASSVAGTAADTQYF. CDR3 sequence (DNA): TGTGCCAGCAGCGTAGCTGGAACCGCAGCAGATACGCAGTATTTT.

V usage is TRBV18 and J usage is TRBJ2-7; 8 bases align to TRBD2. The trim removed 4 bases at V and 3 bases at J, leaving 17 bases unmatched. The CDR3 has 18 residues. Germline assignment: CDR1 KGHSH and CDR2 LQKENI. This CDR3 reads CASSLNWGLAGRVYEQYF. CDR3 DNA: TGTGCCAGCTCACTTAACTGGGGTCTAGCGGGTCGAGTCTACGAGCAGTACTTC.

The chain is built from TRBV9 and TRBJ2-3; TRBD2 might be the D (5 bases). Trimming left V 2 bases short and J 2 bases short, with 6 bases between. CDR1 and CDR2 (germline): SGDLS, YYNGEE. The CDR3 length is 13 residues. As DNA, the CDR3 is TGTGCCAGCAGCGTTGACTACACAGATACGCAGTATTTT. Its translation is CASSVDYTDTQYF.

This clone was seen more than once but under ten times. This chain joins TRBV29-1 and TRBJ1-2, with 9 positions matching TRBD1. The length of the CDR3 is 14 residues. The V gene's germline CDR1 is SQVTM and CDR2 ANQGSEA. The J segment lost 4 bases and the V segment lost 6 bases, leaving 9 bases of the junction unmatched. The CDR3 DNA is TGCAGCGTGTGGGGGGGGACAGGGTTCTATGGCTACACCTTC. Translating gives CSVWGGTGFYGYTF.

V and J are TRBV6-1 and TRBJ2-1, with 11 nucleotides matching TRBD2. The ends lost 1 base at V and 0 bases at J; junction bases unmatched: 17. CDR1 is MNHNS, CDR2 SASEGT, per germline. The CDR3 consists of 22 residues. DNA of the CDR3: TGTGCCAGCAGTGAAGTCGCTAGCGGGGGGCTGTGGGATTTCAGCTCCTACAATGAGCAGTTCTTC. Protein sequence: CASSEVASGGLWDFSSYNEQFF.

This clone was detected only a few times. CDR3 loop: CASSSRLAVTNEQFF. CDR3 in DNA: TGTGCCAGCAGTTCACGACTAGCGGTAACCAATGAGCAGTTCTTC. The rearrangement uses TRBV27 and TRBJ2-1; 9 bases map to TRBD2. Per germline, CDR1 MNHEY and CDR2 SMNVEV (reference sequence). Trimming at V came to 4 bases and at J to 6 bases, leaving 7 bases not matched to a gene. This CDR3 contains 15 residues.